The T cell receptor beta chain under discussion was sequenced for a study of regulatory T cells in long-lasting Graves disease. This clonotype was observed at least ten times. This sample's time point: newly diagnosed GD, antithyroid drugs for less than 3 months. PBMC RNA was the source of the TCR library. Through Arm-PCR of CDR3 regions and iRepertoire HTBI primers, TCR beta libraries were built. Each CDR3 protein is one row after TCRdb ran MiXCR on the multiplex PCR reads. Found here are hundreds of thousands of distinct CDR3 sequences, roughly 18% of them singletons; the top ten hold roughly 35%. This clonotype was obtained from a female donor with Graves disease. This sample comprised peripheral blood mononuclear cells (PBMCs), obtained at new diagnosis, from a patient treated with antithyroid drugs.

The CDR3 coding sequence is TGTGCCAGCAAACGAAGACTAGCGGGAGAGACAGATACGCAGTATTTT. Amino acid sequence: CASKRRLAGETDTQYF. V usage is TRBV6-1 and J usage is TRBJ2-3; 12 bases match TRBD2. CDR1 MNHNS and CDR2 SASEGT come from the germline V gene. The junction had 8 bases not matched to a gene; V was cut back by 7 bases and J by 3 bases. CDR3 size: 16 residues.